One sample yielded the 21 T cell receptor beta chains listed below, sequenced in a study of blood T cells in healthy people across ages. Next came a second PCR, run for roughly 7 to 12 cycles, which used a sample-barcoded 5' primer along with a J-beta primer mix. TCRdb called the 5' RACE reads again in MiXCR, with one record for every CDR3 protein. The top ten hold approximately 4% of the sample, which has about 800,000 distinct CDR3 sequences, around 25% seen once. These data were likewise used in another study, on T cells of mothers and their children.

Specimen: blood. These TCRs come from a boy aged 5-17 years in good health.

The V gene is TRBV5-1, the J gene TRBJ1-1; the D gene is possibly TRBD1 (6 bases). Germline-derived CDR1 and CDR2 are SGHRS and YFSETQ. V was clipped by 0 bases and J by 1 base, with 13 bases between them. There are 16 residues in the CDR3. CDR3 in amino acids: CASSLVPTGTNTEAFF. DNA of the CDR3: TGCGCCAGCAGCTTGGTCCCGACAGGCACGAACACTGAAGCTTTCTTT.

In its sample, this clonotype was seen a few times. DNA of the CDR3: TGTGCCAGCAGTCTCAATTCGGCCTCCTACGAGCAGTACTTC. This encodes CASSLNSASYEQYF. This sequence joins TRBV7-2 and TRBJ2-7; D is ambiguous. The CDR3 is made up of 14 amino acids. Trimming took off 6 bases at V and 0 bases at J, with 12 bases between the two ends. In germline, CDR1 is SGHTA, CDR2 FQGNSA.

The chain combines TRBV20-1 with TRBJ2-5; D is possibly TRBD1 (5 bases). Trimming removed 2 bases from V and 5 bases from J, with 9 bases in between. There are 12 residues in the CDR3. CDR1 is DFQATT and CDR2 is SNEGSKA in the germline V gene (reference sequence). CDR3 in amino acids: CSARSAGETQYF. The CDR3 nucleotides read TGCAGTGCTAGATCGGCAGGGGAGACCCAGTACTTC.

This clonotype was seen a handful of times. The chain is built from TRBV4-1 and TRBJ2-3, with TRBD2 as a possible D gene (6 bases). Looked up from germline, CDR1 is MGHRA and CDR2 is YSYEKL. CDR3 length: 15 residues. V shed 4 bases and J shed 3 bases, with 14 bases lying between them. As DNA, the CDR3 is TGCGCCAGCAGCCGATACCTTGCGGGGACAGATACGCAGTATTTT. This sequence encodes CASSRYLAGTDTQYF.

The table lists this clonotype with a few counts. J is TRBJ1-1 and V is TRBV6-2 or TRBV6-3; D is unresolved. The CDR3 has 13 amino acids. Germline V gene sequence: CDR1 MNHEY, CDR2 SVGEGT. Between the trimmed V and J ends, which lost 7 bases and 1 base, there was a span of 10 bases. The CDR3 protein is CASKRPGNTEAFF. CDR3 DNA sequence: TGTGCCAGCAAGCGCCCTGGGAACACTGAAGCTTTCTTT.

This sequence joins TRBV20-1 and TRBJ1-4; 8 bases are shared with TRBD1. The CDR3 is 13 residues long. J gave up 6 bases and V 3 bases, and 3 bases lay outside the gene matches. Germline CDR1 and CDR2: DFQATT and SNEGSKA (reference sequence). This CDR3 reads CSARDRVYEKLFF. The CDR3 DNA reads TGCAGTGCTAGGGACAGGGTGTATGAAAAACTGTTTTTT.

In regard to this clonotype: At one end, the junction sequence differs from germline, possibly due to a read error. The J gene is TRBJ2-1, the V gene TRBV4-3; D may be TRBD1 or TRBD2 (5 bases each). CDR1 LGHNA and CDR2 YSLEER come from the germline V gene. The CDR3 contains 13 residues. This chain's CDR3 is CASSQELRGSKYF. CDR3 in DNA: TGCGCCAGCAGCCAAGAATTGAGGGGCTCCAAGTACTTC.

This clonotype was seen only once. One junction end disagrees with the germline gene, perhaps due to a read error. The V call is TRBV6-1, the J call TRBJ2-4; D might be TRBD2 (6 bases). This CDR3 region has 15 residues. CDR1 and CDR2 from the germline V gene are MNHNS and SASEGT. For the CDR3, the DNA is TGTGCCAGCCGTGAGACTAGAGTAGCCAAAAACATTCAGTACTTC. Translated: CASRETRVAKNIQYF.

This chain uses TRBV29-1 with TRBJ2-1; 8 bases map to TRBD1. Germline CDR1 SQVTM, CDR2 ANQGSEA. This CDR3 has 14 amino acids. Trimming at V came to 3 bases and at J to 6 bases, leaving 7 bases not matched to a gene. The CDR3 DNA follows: TGCAGCGTTGAGGCCGGACAGGGTTCCAATGAGCAGTTCTTC. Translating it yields CSVEAGQGSNEQFF.

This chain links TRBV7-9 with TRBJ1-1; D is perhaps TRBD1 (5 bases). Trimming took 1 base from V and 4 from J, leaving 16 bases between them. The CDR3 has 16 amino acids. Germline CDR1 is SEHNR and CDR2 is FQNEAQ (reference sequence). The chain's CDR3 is CASSLGSGTLGTEAFF. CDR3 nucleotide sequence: TGTGCCAGCAGCTTAGGATCGGGGACCCTTGGCACTGAAGCTTTCTTT. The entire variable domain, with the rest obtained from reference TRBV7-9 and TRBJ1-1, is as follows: DTGVSQNPRHKITKRGQNVTFRCDPISEHNRLYWYRQTLGQGPEFLTYFQNEAQLEKSRLLSDRFSAERPKGSFSTLEIQRTEQGDSAMYLCASSLGSGTLGTEAFFGQGTRLTVV.

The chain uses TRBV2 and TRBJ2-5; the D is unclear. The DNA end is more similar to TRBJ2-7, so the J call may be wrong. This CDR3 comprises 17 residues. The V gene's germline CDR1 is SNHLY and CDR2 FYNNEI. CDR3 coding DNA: TGTGCCAGCAGCCATTCCCTTGGACGGGCGTCCTCCTACGAGCAGTACTTC. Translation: CASSHSLGRASSYEQYF.

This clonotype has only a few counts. CDR3 DNA: TGTGCCAGCAGCTTAGCGGGTGCTGCTAACATTCAGTACTTC. Its translation is CASSLAGAANIQYF. This rearrangement joins TRBV7-2 to TRBJ2-4; no reliable D call. CDR1 and CDR2 from the germline V gene are SGHTA and FQGNSA. V was shortened by 0 bases and J by 7 bases, with 10 bases between the two germline ends. This CDR3 comprises 14 residues.

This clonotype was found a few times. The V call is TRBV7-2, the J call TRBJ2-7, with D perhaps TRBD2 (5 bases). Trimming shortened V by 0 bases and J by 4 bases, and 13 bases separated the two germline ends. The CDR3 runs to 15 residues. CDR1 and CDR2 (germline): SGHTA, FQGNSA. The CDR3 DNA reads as TGTGCCAGCAGCTTAGCAGTGGAGGATATGTACGAGCAGTACTTC. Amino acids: CASSLAVEDMYEQYF.

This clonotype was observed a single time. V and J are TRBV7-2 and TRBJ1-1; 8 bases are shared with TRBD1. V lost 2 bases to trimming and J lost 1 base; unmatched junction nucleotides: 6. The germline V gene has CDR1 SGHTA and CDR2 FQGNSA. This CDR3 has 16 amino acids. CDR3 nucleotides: TGTGCCAGCAGCTTATCTGGGGGGACAGGGAACACTGAAGCTTTCTTT. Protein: CASSLSGGTGNTEAFF.

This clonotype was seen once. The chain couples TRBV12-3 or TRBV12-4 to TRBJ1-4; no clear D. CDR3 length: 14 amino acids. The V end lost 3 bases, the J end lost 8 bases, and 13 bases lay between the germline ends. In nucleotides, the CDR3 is TGTGCCAGCAGTTTTTATCCCCTAGGAGAAAAACTGTTTTTT. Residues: CASSFYPLGEKLFF.

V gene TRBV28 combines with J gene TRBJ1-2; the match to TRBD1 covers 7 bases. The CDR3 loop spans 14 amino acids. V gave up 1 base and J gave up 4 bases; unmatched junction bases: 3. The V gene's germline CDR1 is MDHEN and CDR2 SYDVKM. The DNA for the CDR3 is TGTGCCAGCAGTTTATCCAGGGACAGCTATGGCTACACCTTC. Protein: CASSLSRDSYGYTF.

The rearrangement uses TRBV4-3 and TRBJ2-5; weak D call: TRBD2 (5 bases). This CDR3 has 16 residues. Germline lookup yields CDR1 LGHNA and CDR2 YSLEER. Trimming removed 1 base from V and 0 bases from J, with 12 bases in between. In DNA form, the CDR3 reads TGCGCCAGCAGCCAAGTCTTGGGAGAGTACCAAGAGACCCAGTACTTC. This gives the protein CASSQVLGEYQETQYF.

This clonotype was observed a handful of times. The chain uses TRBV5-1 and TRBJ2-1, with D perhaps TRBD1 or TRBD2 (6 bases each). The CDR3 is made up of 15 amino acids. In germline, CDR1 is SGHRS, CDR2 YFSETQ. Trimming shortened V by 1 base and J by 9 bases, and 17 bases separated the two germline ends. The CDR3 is CASSLTGAIVLEQFF. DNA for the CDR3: TGCGCCAGCAGCTTGACGGGGGCCATAGTGCTTGAGCAGTTCTTC.

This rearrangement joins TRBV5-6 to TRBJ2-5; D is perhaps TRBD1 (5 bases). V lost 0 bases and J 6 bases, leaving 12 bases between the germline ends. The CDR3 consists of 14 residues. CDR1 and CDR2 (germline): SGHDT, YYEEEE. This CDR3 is CASSLGSGIKTQYF. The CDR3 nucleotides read TGTGCCAGCAGCTTGGGTTCAGGGATAAAGACCCAGTACTTC.

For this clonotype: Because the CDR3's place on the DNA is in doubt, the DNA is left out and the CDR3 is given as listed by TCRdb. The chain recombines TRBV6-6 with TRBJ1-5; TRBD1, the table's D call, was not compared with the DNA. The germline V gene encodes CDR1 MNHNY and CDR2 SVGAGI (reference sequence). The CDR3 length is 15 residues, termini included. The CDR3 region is CASTEPGQGDLRQHF.

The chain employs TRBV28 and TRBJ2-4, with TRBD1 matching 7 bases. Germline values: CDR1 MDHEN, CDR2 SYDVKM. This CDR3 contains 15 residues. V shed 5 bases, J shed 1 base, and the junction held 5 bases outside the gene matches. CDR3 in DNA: TGTGCCAGCAGTCGAACACAGGGGGCCAAAAACATTCAGTACTTC. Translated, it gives CASSRTQGAKNIQYF.